This record looks at one T cell receptor beta chain sequence and its context. This clonotype showed up just a few times. Which antigen it targets is not known. Base qualities are not provided; no much larger clone lies one nucleotide away. Every donor in the study was a healthy Caucasian. Here V drops 3 bases and J drops 5 bases, and the junction holds 8 bases not matched to any gene. For CDR1 and CDR2, the germline V gene lists ENHRY and SYGVKD. The CDR3 holds 15 amino acids from the cysteine to the phenylalanine. Just CDR3 DNA is preserved here, 45 bases in frame from base 1. Receptor amplification or capture employed 5' RACE. Sequencing used an Illumina HiSeq 2000. Template switching introduced a universal primer binding site; the final cDNA contained a unique molecular identifier, enabling accurate counting of TCR cDNA molecules. Specific primers in the conserved constant-segment region were used to synthesize first-strand cDNA for TCR alpha and beta chains. Each cDNA library was double barcoded, with a SMART-Mk sample barcode plus Illumina barcodes, to control for contamination. Two successive PCR steps introduced TruSeq adapter sequences along with Illumina sample barcodes. TCR alpha and beta cDNA libraries were sequenced on the Illumina HiSeq platform with custom primers. The original pipeline was this. Unique molecular identifiers were extracted from raw reads with MiGEC, and CDR3 positions were determined with MiXCR. Recombination models were inferred per individual with the repgenHMM and IGoR tools using an EM algorithm. Shared clonotypes were analyzed with the tcR package in R, and sharing was normalized by the product of cloneset sizes. To study raw recombination without the effects of thymic and clonal selection, out-of-frame nonproductive sequences were analyzed. The public sequencing data were trimmed at Q25 with fastp and processed into clonotypes with MiXCR by TCRdb, which kept only in-frame beta chains. Rows are combined by CDR3 protein, so each entry shows the most common genes and DNA. The V and J calls reflect TCRdb's pipeline rather than the authors' work. The sample table lists 1,800,000 or so distinct CDR3 sequences, about 31% of them with a count of one. Jointly, the top ten make up about 0.27% of the sample.

The sample belongs to a study of identical twins (dated by TCRdb to between 2015 and 2016). In the study overall: The study deep-sequenced TCR alpha and beta repertoires from monozygotic twins, unrelated adults of various ages and cord blood to test whether fetal clonotypes persist. To rule out contamination, the twin experiments were replicated at different times with different library preparation protocols.

Broader findings and caveats from the paper: Because the same donors could not be followed over many years, conclusions were based on cross-sectional statistical analysis. In beta out-of-frame sequences, excess twin sharing was weaker, because having fewer shared sequences lowered the signal-to-noise ratio. In monozygotic twins, recombination models systematically underestimated out-of-frame TCR alpha sharing, but the models matched the sharing seen between unrelated individuals. Invariant T cells such as MAIT and iNKT could partly confound zero-insertion analyses, though diverse VJ usage argued against this for most clonotypes. Compared with coincidental sharing between unrelated individuals, out-of-frame TCR alpha sequences shared between twins had an excess of sequences with low generation probability. Abundant cord blood beta clonotypes had fewer insertions, young adult naive repertoires showed a similar but weaker trend, and memory repertoires showed no such trend.

Sequencing was carried out using cord blood. Recombination linked TRBV10-3 to TRBJ1-1; the central 8 bases match TRBD1. The sequence was obtained from a newborn girl in good health. Here the CDR3 is given as CAISDTGQGETEAFF. The DNA is TGTGCCATCAGTGACACAGGACAGGGAGAAACTGAAGCTTTCTTT.